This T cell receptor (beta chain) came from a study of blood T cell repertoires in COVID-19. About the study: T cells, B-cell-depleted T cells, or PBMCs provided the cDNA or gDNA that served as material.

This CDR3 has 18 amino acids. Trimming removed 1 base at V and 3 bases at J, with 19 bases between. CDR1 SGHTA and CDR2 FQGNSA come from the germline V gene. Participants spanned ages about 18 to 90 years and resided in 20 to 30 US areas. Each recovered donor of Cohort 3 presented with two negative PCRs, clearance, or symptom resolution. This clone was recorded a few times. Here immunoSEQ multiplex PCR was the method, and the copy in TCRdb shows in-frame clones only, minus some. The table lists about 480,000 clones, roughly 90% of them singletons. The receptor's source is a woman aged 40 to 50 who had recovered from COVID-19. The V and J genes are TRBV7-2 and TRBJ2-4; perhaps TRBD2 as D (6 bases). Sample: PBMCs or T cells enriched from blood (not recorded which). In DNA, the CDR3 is TGTGCCAGCAGCTTAGTAGGAGGGAATGGGGGAGGCAAAAACATTCAGTACTTC. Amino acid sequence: CASSLVGGNGGGKNIQYF.